These 30 T cell receptor beta chains originate from one sample sequenced in a study of cytomegalovirus exposure and HLA in healthy donors. The PCR ran on 60 Vbeta and 13 Jbeta primers. Data came from immunoSEQ multiplex PCR; TCRdb stores just in-frame clones and leaves some out. The sample lists 50,000 or so clones, approximately 86% seen once, with approximately 3% in the top ten. Material: PBMCs. The origin of the receptors is a woman aged 18-29 years in good health and CMV-seronegative.

This chain joins TRBV9 and TRBJ2-7; 16 bases map to TRBD2. The J segment lost 1 base and the V segment lost 2 bases, leaving 0 bases of the junction unmatched. This CDR3 contains 16 residues. Germline V lookup: CDR1 SGDLS, CDR2 YYNGEE. CDR3 residues: CASSVGLAGGSYEQYF. DNA of the CDR3: TGTGCCAGCAGCGTGGGACTAGCGGGAGGGTCCTACGAGCAGTACTTC.

This clone was counted only a few times. This rearrangement joins TRBV6-4 to TRBJ2-2, with a possible D match to TRBD2 (6 bases). The CDR3 runs to 17 residues. V gave up 5 bases and J gave up 0 bases, with 16 bases separating them. CDR1 and CDR2 (germline): MRHNA, SNTAGT. CDR3 in DNA: TGTGCCAGCAGTCCCGGGACTCTCGGATCGAACACCGGGGAGCTGTTTTTT. Protein: CASSPGTLGSNTGELFF.

The V call is TRBV6-5, the J call TRBJ1-2, with D tentatively TRBD1 (6 bases). Per germline, CDR1 MNHEY and CDR2 SVGAGI. This CDR3 is built from 16 residues. Deletions cut 2 bases from V and 2 bases from J, with 15 bases between. CDR3 amino acids: CASSYGTGIMNYGYTF. The CDR3 DNA follows: TGTGCCAGCAGTTACGGAACAGGGATTATGAACTATGGCTACACCTTC.

The count of this clone is one. V and J are TRBV11-2 and TRBJ2-2; 9 bases map to TRBD1. The CDR3 runs 17 residues. The germline gives CDR1 SGHAT, CDR2 FQNNGV. The V gene end was trimmed by 0 bases and the J gene end by 5 bases; junction bases not matched to a gene: 7. CDR3 sequence (DNA): TGTGCCAGCAGCTTAGATCCGCCGGGACAGGGAACCGGGGAGCTGTTTTTT. Its protein product is CASSLDPPGQGTGELFF.

This sequence joins TRBV19 and TRBJ2-7; TRBD1 agrees at 10 bases. Germline V gene data show CDR1 as LNHDA and CDR2 as SQIVND (reference sequence). V dropped 8 bases and J dropped 6; count of bases not matched to a gene: 16. The CDR3 loop spans 16 amino acids. In DNA form, the CDR3 reads TGTGCCAGTCGCCCCCTCGACAGGGGGCCCCTCGCCGAGCAGTACTTC. Its translation is CASRPLDRGPLAEQYF.

The V call is TRBV2, the J call TRBJ1-5; no definite D call. This CDR3 region has 13 residues. Germline V gives CDR1 SNHLY, CDR2 FYNNEI. V lost 6 bases and J lost 0, with 6 bases in between. The CDR3 DNA follows: TGTGCCAGCAGATTGTATAGCAATCAGCCCCAGCATTTT. It is translated as CASRLYSNQPQHF.

The genes are TRBV5-1 and TRBJ2-5; 12 bases are a match to TRBD1. The end of the DNA aligns better with TRBJ2-7, so the J call may be wrong. The germline V gene has CDR1 SGHRS and CDR2 YFSETQ. This CDR3 is 15 amino acids long. CDR3 in amino acids: CASSEGTGGPYEQYF. The CDR3 bases are TGCGCCAGCAGCGAAGGGACAGGGGGCCCCTACGAGCAGTACTTC.

The chain has TRBV7-2 and TRBJ1-2; 10 bases are shared with TRBD1. This CDR3 has 15 residues. Germline CDR1 is SGHTA and CDR2 is FQGNSA. V was pared by 0 bases and J by 6 bases, with 4 bases of the junction left unmatched. The CDR3 nucleotides are TGTGCCAGCAGCTTAGCGCGGGGGACAGGGGATGGCTACACCTTC. It yields the protein CASSLARGTGDGYTF.

This clone was seen a few times. V and J are TRBV18 and TRBJ2-5, with a weak D call TRBD1 (7 bases). Trimming took 3 bases from V and 5 from J, leaving 13 bases between them. Germline-derived CDR1 and CDR2 are KGHSH and LQKENI. The CDR3 sequence is 14 residues long. CDR3 bases: TGTGCCAGCTCACCTCCCCAGGGGGGTGAGACCCAGTACTTC. It is translated as CASSPPQGGETQYF.

The V and J genes are TRBV16 and TRBJ1-5, with a weak D call TRBD1 (5 bases). V shed 0 bases and J shed 6 bases, with 12 bases lying between them. Germline V gives CDR1 KGHSY, CDR2 FQNENV. The CDR3 consists of 15 residues. CDR3 bases: TGTGCCAGCAGCCAATCCGCGGGGGGAGGTCAGCCCCAGCATTTT. Protein sequence: CASSQSAGGGQPQHF.

This clone was picked up a small number of times. The J gene is TRBJ2-7, the V gene TRBV7-2; a possible D gene is TRBD2 (6 bases). The V end was cut by 3 bases, the J end by 0 bases, with 12 bases between. The CDR3 is 15 residues long. Germline loops: CDR1 SGHTA, CDR2 FQGNSA. CDR3 nucleotide sequence: TGTGCCAGCAGCTTTGTAGCGGTAAACTCCTACGAGCAGTACTTC. Translating it yields CASSFVAVNSYEQYF.

The V call is TRBV11-3, the J call TRBJ2-2, with 10 nucleotides matching TRBD1. Unmatched junction bases numbered 10, after V lost 5 bases and J lost 4 bases. The CDR3 totals 17 residues. Per the germline V gene, CDR1 is SGHNT and CDR2 is YENEEA. The CDR3 DNA reads TGTGCCAGCAGCCCCAGACAGGGGGCATATGGCACCGGGGAGCTGTTTTTT. This codes for CASSPRQGAYGTGELFF.

V usage is TRBV27 and J usage is TRBJ2-1, with D tentatively TRBD2 (6 bases). This CDR3 is built from 12 residues. Germline assignment: CDR1 MNHEY and CDR2 SMNVEV (reference sequence). V was trimmed by 4 bases and J by 9 bases, leaving 10 bases between them. The CDR3 is CASSSPGGEQFF. Written as DNA, the CDR3 is TGTGCCAGCAGTTCCCCCGGGGGTGAGCAGTTCTTC.

This chain uses TRBV18 with TRBJ1-5; D is unclear. With 3 bases removed from V and 0 bases from J, the gap between germline ends came to 6 bases. In germline, CDR1 is KGHSH, CDR2 LQKENI. The CDR3 length is 14 residues. The CDR3 protein is CASSPLYSNQPQHF. The CDR3 coding sequence is TGTGCCAGCTCACCCTTATATAGCAATCAGCCCCAGCATTTT.

This clone was counted only a few times. The V and J genes are TRBV5-4 and TRBJ2-7, with D possibly matching TRBD2 (6 bases). V lost 2 bases, J lost 4 bases, and 16 bases lay in between. This CDR3 has 15 residues. Germline CDR1 is SGHNT and CDR2 is YYREEE (reference sequence). The CDR3 sequence: CASSFDQGGWYEQYF. The CDR3 nucleotides read TGTGCCAGCAGCTTTGACCAGGGAGGTTGGTACGAGCAGTACTTC.

This chain links TRBV28 with TRBJ2-7, with 8 bases lining up with TRBD1. This CDR3 has 14 amino acids. V lost 7 bases to trimming and J lost 0 bases; unmatched junction nucleotides: 5. Germline CDR1 is MDHEN and CDR2 is SYDVKM. The DNA of the CDR3 is TGTGCCAGCACTTTGACAGGGGACTCCTACGAGCAGTACTTC. It specifies CASTLTGDSYEQYF. Variable domain in full (rest from reference TRBV28 and TRBJ2-7): DVKVTQSSRYLVKRTGEKVFLECVQDMDHENMFWYRQDPGLGLRLIYFSYDVKMKEKGDIPEGYSVSREKKERFSLILESASTNQTSMYLCASTLTGDSYEQYFGPGTRLTVT.

J is TRBJ2-1 and V is TRBV7-9, with 7 positions matching TRBD2. The CDR3 totals 14 residues. V gave up 10 bases and J gave up 4 bases; unmatched junction bases: 10. Per germline, CDR1 SEHNR and CDR2 FQNEAQ (reference sequence). Here the CDR3 reads CATPGWGGYNEQFF. The CDR3, as DNA: TGTGCCACCCCGGGGTGGGGGGGTTACAATGAGCAGTTCTTC.

This chain uses TRBV5-1 with TRBJ1-6; no clear D. Germline lookup yields CDR1 SGHRS and CDR2 YFSETQ. The germline V and J ends were trimmed by 0 bases and 10 bases, with 11 bases remaining between them. The CDR3 extends over 14 amino acids. The CDR3 spells CASSLVAAGSPLHF. The CDR3 region has the DNA TGCGCCAGCAGCTTGGTCGCCGCCGGGTCACCCCTCCACTTT.

This chain uses TRBV2 with TRBJ1-1; TRBD1 agrees at 8 bases. Trimming removed 1 base from V and 2 bases from J; junction bases left unmatched: 6. From germline, CDR1 is SNHLY and CDR2 FYNNEI. The CDR3 totals 16 residues. The CDR3 coding sequence is TGTGCCAGCAGTGAAGTGCAGGGGGCGCATAACACTGAAGCTTTCTTT. Amino acids: CASSEVQGAHNTEAFF.

This chain links TRBV30 with TRBJ1-2; 7 bases are shared with TRBD1. V shed 3 bases and J 5 bases; nucleotides not matched to a gene: 9. This CDR3 region has 14 residues. CDR1 GTSNPN and CDR2 SVGIG come from the germline V gene (reference sequence). The CDR3 loop is CAWRAGTDYYGYTF. The CDR3, as DNA: TGTGCCTGGAGAGCCGGGACAGATTATTATGGCTACACCTTC.

V and J are TRBV7-9 and TRBJ2-1; TRBD2 agrees at 11 bases. The germline V gene has CDR1 SEHNR and CDR2 FQNEAQ (reference sequence). The CDR3 runs to 17 residues. J was trimmed by 7 bases and V by 3 bases; bases with no gene match: 11. This chain's CDR3 is CASSFFPTSGRGNEQFF. The CDR3 DNA sequence: TGTGCCAGCAGCTTCTTCCCTACTAGCGGGAGAGGAAATGAGCAGTTCTTC.

This chain joins TRBV27 and TRBJ2-3; D perhaps matches TRBD2 (6 bases). The CDR3 totals 15 residues. Trimming cost V 3 bases and J 2 bases, with 12 bases left between them. Looked up from germline, CDR1 is MNHEY and CDR2 is SMNVEV (reference sequence). The CDR3 coding sequence is TGTGCCAGCAGTTTGGGCGGGATGATCACAGATACGCAGTATTTT. This codes for CASSLGGMITDTQYF.

The chain recombines TRBV20-1 with TRBJ2-5; D unresolved. V lost 4 bases and J 2 bases, leaving 5 bases between the germline ends. The length of the CDR3 is 11 residues. The germline CDR1 and CDR2 sequences are DFQATT and SNEGSKA (reference sequence). CDR3 nucleotides: TGCAGTGCTAAAGCACAAGAGACCCAGTACTTC. It is translated as CSAKAQETQYF.

The chain couples TRBV25-1 to TRBJ2-7, with 7 bases lining up with TRBD2. Unmatched junction bases numbered 8, after V lost 7 bases and J lost 2 bases. CDR1 is MGHDK and CDR2 is SYGVNS in the germline V gene. This CDR3 has 14 residues. CDR3 loop: CASTPSGAPYEQYF. CDR3 in DNA: TGTGCCAGCACCCCTAGCGGTGCCCCCTACGAGCAGTACTTC.

This chain connects TRBV5-1 to TRBJ1-5; 8 nucleotides align to TRBD1. This CDR3 contains 19 residues. With 0 bases clipped from V and 2 bases from J, the junction kept 13 bases outside the gene matches. CDR1 and CDR2 (germline): SGHRS, YFSETQ. CDR3 sequence: CASSLGTGSDGWGNQPQHF. CDR3 nucleotides: TGCGCCAGCAGCTTGGGGACAGGGTCTGATGGATGGGGCAATCAGCCCCAGCATTTT. The whole variable domain, remainder taken from reference TRBV5-1 and TRBJ1-5, is KAGVTQTPRYLIKTRGQQVTLSCSPISGHRSVSWYQQTPGQGLQFLFEYFSETQRNKGNFPGRFSGRQFSNSRSEMNVSTLELGDSALYLCASSLGTGSDGWGNQPQHFGDGTRLSIL.

The J gene is TRBJ2-2, the V gene TRBV7-3; D gene uncertain. Trimming left V 5 bases short and J 4 bases short, with 11 bases between. Germline V lookup: CDR1 SGHTA, CDR2 FQGTGA. The length of the CDR3 is 14 residues. The CDR3 region is CASSLHVSTGELFF. CDR3 sequence (DNA): TGTGCCAGCAGCCTTCATGTGAGCACCGGGGAGCTGTTTTTT.

This clone has just one count. The chain employs TRBV19 and TRBJ2-1, with D perhaps TRBD2 (5 bases). From germline, CDR1 is LNHDA and CDR2 SQIVND (reference sequence). The ends were cut back, 1 base at V and 8 bases at J, with 9 bases in the middle. The CDR3 is made up of 13 amino acids. The CDR3 nucleotides read TGTGCCAGTAGTATAGGACTAAAGGATGAGCAGTTCTTC. Translated: CASSIGLKDEQFF.

CDR3 nucleotide sequence: TGTGCCAGCAGCTTAGCATTGTGGGCGGGGCAGGGTGGCTACACCTTC. Amino acid sequence: CASSLALWAGQGGYTF. This chain connects TRBV11-2 to TRBJ1-2, with a weak D call TRBD1 (5 bases). The V and J ends lost 1 base and 7 bases respectively, with 19 bases between them. Germline CDR1 and CDR2: SGHAT and FQNNGV. The CDR3 runs to 16 residues.

The chain couples TRBV7-7 to TRBJ2-3; tentative D call: TRBD2 (6 bases). V lost 5 bases and J 8 bases, leaving 23 bases between the germline ends. Germline V gene data show CDR1 as SSHAT and CDR2 as FNYEAQ (reference sequence). CDR3 length equals 16 residues. The CDR3 coding sequence is TGTGCCAGCAGCCGGAACCGCAGGGAACTCGGGGGTACGCAGTATTTT. Translating gives CASSRNRRELGGTQYF.

The chain links TRBV11-2 to TRBJ1-1; weak D call: TRBD1 (6 bases). The CDR3 is 17 residues long. Deletions cut 1 base from V and 6 bases from J, with 21 bases between. Germline V CDR1 and CDR2: SGHAT, FQNNGV. The CDR3 DNA is TGTGCCAGCAGCTTAGGGGGAGGGGGGGGAGTGAGGGCTGAAGCTTTCTTT. Translation: CASSLGGGGGVRAEAFF.